These 22 T cell receptor beta chains share one sample of origin, sequenced in a study of blood T cell repertoires in COVID-19. TCRdb keeps only in-frame clones here, not all; method: immunoSEQ multiplex PCR. The sample comprises just under 70,000 clones, just over 85% of which are singletons, and about 8.1% rests with the top ten. Sequenced input: peripheral blood. Source of these receptors: a man aged 30 to 39 with acute or convalescent COVID-19.

The chain employs TRBV15 and TRBJ2-7, with 8 bases fitting TRBD2. The CDR3 has 15 residues. Germline V gene lookup returns CDR1 LNHNV and CDR2 YYDKDF (reference sequence). V lost 1 base and J lost 1; bases outside the gene matches: 3. The CDR3 DNA reads as TGTGCCACCAGCAGAGGGACTAGCAGTTCCTACGAGCAGTACTTC. This gives the protein CATSRGTSSSYEQYF.

The CDR3 region is CASSFAGLNEQFF. CDR3 coding DNA: TGTGCCAGCAGTTTTGCGGGGTTGAATGAGCAGTTCTTC. This chain uses TRBV27 with TRBJ2-1; a weak D match, TRBD2 (6 bases). The ends were cut back, 3 bases at V and 7 bases at J, with 10 bases in the middle. CDR1 is MNHEY, CDR2 SMNVEV, per germline (reference sequence). CDR3 length: 13 residues.

This clone was picked up a small number of times. The chain links TRBV29-1 to TRBJ1-2; D gene uncertain. Germline V gene sequence: CDR1 SQVTM, CDR2 ANQGSEA. V was trimmed by 0 bases and J by 2 bases, leaving 13 bases between them. The CDR3 totals 15 residues. The CDR3 coding sequence is TGCAGCGTTGAAGACCTCAGATCGGGGAACTATGGCTACACCTTC. Its protein is CSVEDLRSGNYGYTF.

V is TRBV5-1 and J is TRBJ1-2; no clear D. Trimming stripped 2 bases from V and 4 bases from J, with 9 bases between. Germline assignment: CDR1 SGHRS and CDR2 YFSETQ. The CDR3 runs to 13 residues. CDR3 sequence: CASSFGRGYGYTF. The CDR3 nucleotides are TGCGCCAGCAGCTTTGGTCGCGGCTATGGCTACACCTTC.

This clone was seen only once. V gene TRBV2 combines with J gene TRBJ1-2, with a possible D match to TRBD1 (5 bases). Germline assignment: CDR1 SNHLY and CDR2 FYNNEI. The CDR3 consists of 13 residues. The V and J ends lost 2 bases and 2 bases respectively, with 6 bases between them. In nucleotides, the CDR3 is TGTGCCAGCAGTGAAAGGGGCAACTATGGCTACACCTTC. Amino acids: CASSERGNYGYTF.

The chain is built from TRBV18 and TRBJ2-3; possible D gene TRBD1, 6 bases. CDR1 and CDR2 from the germline V gene are KGHSH and LQKENI. The V end lost 3 bases, the J end lost 0 bases, and 10 bases lay between the germline ends. The CDR3 loop spans 15 amino acids. CDR3 protein: CASSPGTLSTDTQYF. The CDR3 DNA reads TGTGCCAGCTCACCCGGGACACTTAGCACAGATACGCAGTATTTT.

V is TRBV28 and J is TRBJ2-2; 9 nucleotides match TRBD1. Germline loops: CDR1 MDHEN, CDR2 SYDVKM. J was trimmed by 7 bases and V by 7 bases; bases with no gene match: 10. The CDR3 extends over 15 amino acids. This CDR3 is CASTIPGQGGGELFF. The CDR3 nucleotides are TGTGCCAGCACAATACCGGGACAGGGAGGCGGGGAGCTGTTTTTT.

This rearrangement joins TRBV10-2 to TRBJ1-6; TRBD1 might be the D (6 bases). CDR3 size: 15 residues. The V gene's germline CDR1 is WSHSY and CDR2 SAAADI. V was pared by 4 bases and J by 3 bases, with 10 bases between. The CDR3 nucleotides are TGCGCCAGCAGTGCGGACAGCCGCTATAATTCACCCCTCCACTTT. Residues: CASSADSRYNSPLHF.

The rearrangement links TRBV28 to TRBJ2-4; TRBD2 might be the D (6 bases). CDR3 size: 16 residues. The germline V gene encodes CDR1 MDHEN and CDR2 SYDVKM. Deletions cut 2 bases from V and 1 base from J, with 12 bases between. The CDR3 protein is CASSLGGTSAKNIQYF. The CDR3, as DNA: TGTGCCAGCAGTTTAGGCGGGACGTCTGCCAAAAACATTCAGTACTTC.

This chain connects TRBV9 to TRBJ1-6; 7 nucleotides line up with TRBD1. The ends lost 3 bases at V and 7 bases at J; junction bases unmatched: 13. Germline CDR1 reads SGDLS; CDR2 reads YYNGEE. This CDR3 comprises 17 residues. The CDR3 here is CASSELDRAVLNSPLHF. The CDR3, as DNA: TGTGCCAGCAGCGAACTTGACAGGGCTGTACTGAATTCACCCCTCCACTTT.

The V and J genes are TRBV7-9 and TRBJ1-1; TRBD1 aligns across 9 bases. With 4 bases clipped from V and 5 bases from J, the junction kept 5 bases outside the gene matches. Germline V lookup: CDR1 SEHNR, CDR2 FQNEAQ (reference sequence). The CDR3 extends over 14 amino acids. The CDR3 spells CASSSVTGGTEAFF. In nucleotides, the CDR3 is TGTGCCAGCAGCTCGGTGACAGGGGGGACTGAAGCTTTCTTT.

The rearrangement joins TRBV11-2 to TRBJ2-7; D might be TRBD2 (6 bases). Germline CDR1 is SGHAT and CDR2 is FQNNGV. The CDR3 has 15 amino acids. Trimming left V 5 bases short and J 1 base short, with 15 bases between. CDR3 DNA sequence: TGTGCCAGCAGCCCCCGGGCAAGCGGGTCCTACGAGCAGTACTTC. This encodes CASSPRASGSYEQYF.

This chain links TRBV6-5 with TRBJ2-5; D is perhaps TRBD2 (5 bases). The germline V gene encodes CDR1 MNHEY and CDR2 SVGAGI. Between the trimmed V and J ends, which lost 2 bases and 4 bases, there was a span of 14 bases. The CDR3 spans 15 residues. CDR3 in DNA: TGTGCCAGCAGTTACGAGGTCCTCGGGGTAGAGACCCAGTACTTC. Its protein is CASSYEVLGVETQYF.

This chain connects TRBV9 to TRBJ2-3, with 9 nucleotides matching TRBD2. The CDR3 covers 15 residues. From germline, CDR1 is SGDLS and CDR2 YYNGEE. The ends lost 2 bases at V and 8 bases at J; junction bases unmatched: 9. This CDR3 reads CASSVQSGGPGTQYF. The CDR3 nucleotides read TGTGCCAGCAGCGTTCAAAGCGGGGGGCCGGGTACGCAGTATTTT.

CDR3 loop: CATLRGNYEQYF. CDR3 DNA sequence: TGTGCCACCCTCCGGGGAAACTACGAGCAGTACTTC. The rearrangement links TRBV24-1 to TRBJ2-7; tentative D call: TRBD2 (5 bases). V was shortened by 9 bases and J by 3 bases, with 11 bases between the two germline ends. The germline CDR1 and CDR2 sequences are KGHDR and SFDVKD. This CDR3 region has 12 residues.

This chain uses TRBV27 with TRBJ1-2; D is perhaps TRBD1 (5 bases). The V end was cut by 5 bases, the J end by 3 bases, with 13 bases between. Germline CDR1 and CDR2: MNHEY and SMNVEV (reference sequence). CDR3 size: 14 residues. The CDR3 nucleotides are TGTGCCAGCAGTGGGGCCGGCGGATACTATGGCTACACCTTC. Amino acid sequence: CASSGAGGYYGYTF.

This sequence joins TRBV5-1 and TRBJ2-3, with D possibly TRBD2 on 5 matching bases. V was clipped by 0 bases and J by 0 bases, with 11 bases between them. Germline values: CDR1 SGHRS, CDR2 YFSETQ. The CDR3 is made up of 16 amino acids. The CDR3 coding sequence is TGCGCCAGCAGCTTGGCCGAGGGTGGGAGCACAGATACGCAGTATTTT. Translated, it gives CASSLAEGGSTDTQYF.

The chain carries TRBV4-1 and TRBJ2-7; D is perhaps TRBD2 (6 bases). Germline values: CDR1 MGHRA, CDR2 YSYEKL. The V gene lost 4 bases and the J gene lost 2 bases, with 15 bases spanning the gap. The CDR3 is 15 residues long. The CDR3 is CASSLGLEGTYEQYF. In DNA, the CDR3 is TGCGCCAGCAGCCTAGGACTGGAGGGAACCTACGAGCAGTACTTC.

The V and J genes are TRBV28 and TRBJ2-7, with a weak D call TRBD1 (6 bases). This CDR3 comprises 14 residues. Germline V gene data show CDR1 as MDHEN and CDR2 as SYDVKM. Trimming shortened V by 5 bases and J by 3 bases, and 14 bases separated the two germline ends. The CDR3 DNA is TGTGCCAGCAGTGGGGGCGCAACCATCTACGAGCAGTACTTC. This encodes CASSGGATIYEQYF.

The V call is TRBV23-1, the J call TRBJ2-3; 16 positions agree with TRBD2. TRBV23-1 is assigned to the ORF class and has an uncertain function. J was trimmed by 1 base and V by 2 bases; bases with no gene match: 6. This CDR3 contains 19 residues. CDR3: CASSQKGLAGGFCTDTQYF. The DNA of the CDR3 is TGCGCCAGCAGTCAAAAGGGACTAGCGGGAGGGTTTTGCACAGATACGCAGTATTTT.

V usage is TRBV29-1 and J usage is TRBJ2-7, with 10 bases that match TRBD2. V shed 5 bases, J shed 3 bases, and the junction held 4 bases outside the gene matches. The CDR3 sequence is 13 residues long. Germline V gene data show CDR1 as SQVTM and CDR2 as ANQGSEA. DNA for the CDR3: TGCAGCGTTTGGACTAGCGGAGTCTACGAGCAGTACTTC. Protein: CSVWTSGVYEQYF.

This rearrangement joins TRBV7-9 to TRBJ2-1; TRBD2 might be the D (5 bases). CDR1 SEHNR and CDR2 FQNEAQ come from the germline V gene (reference sequence). V was shortened by 4 bases and J by 8 bases, with 21 bases between the two germline ends. The CDR3 has 16 amino acids. This chain's CDR3 is CASSSPRILTRDEQFF. As DNA, the CDR3 is TGTGCCAGCAGCTCCCCACGCATATTAACTAGGGATGAGCAGTTCTTC.